The source of this T cell receptor (beta chain) is a study of T-cell reconstitution after alpha-beta-depleted transplantation in children. This clonotype has more than one count but fewer than ten. The length of the CDR3 is 17 residues. The germline CDR1 and CDR2 sequences are LGHNA and YNFKEQ. Trimming stripped 0 bases from V and 0 bases from J, with 12 bases between. Preparation of the TCRbeta library was carried out with unique molecular identifiers. TCRdb independently ran MiXCR on the PCR reads; one entry per CDR3 protein. In the table there are 350,000 to 400,000 distinct CDR3 sequences, less than 15% of which are singletons.

The specimen comprised PBMCs, sampled from the stem cell graft. The receptor was isolated from a human donor who donated a stem cell graft to a child with Fanconi anemia. The chain has TRBV4-2 and TRBJ2-1; D is undetermined. The CDR3 coding sequence is TGTGCCAGCAGCCAAGAGGGAACAGCCAGCTCCTACAATGAGCAGTTCTTC. Protein product: CASSQEGTASSYNEQFF.